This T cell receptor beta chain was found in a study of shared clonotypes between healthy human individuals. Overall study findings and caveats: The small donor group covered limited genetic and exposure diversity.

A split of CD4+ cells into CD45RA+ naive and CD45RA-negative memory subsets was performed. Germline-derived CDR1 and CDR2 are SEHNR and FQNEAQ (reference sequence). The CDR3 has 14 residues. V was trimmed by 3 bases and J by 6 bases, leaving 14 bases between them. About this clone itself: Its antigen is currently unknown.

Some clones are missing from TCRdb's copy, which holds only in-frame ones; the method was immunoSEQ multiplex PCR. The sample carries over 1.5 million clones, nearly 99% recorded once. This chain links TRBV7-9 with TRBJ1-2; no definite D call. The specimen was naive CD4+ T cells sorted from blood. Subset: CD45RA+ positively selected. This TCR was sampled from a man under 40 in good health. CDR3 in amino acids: CASSFIEQQDGYTF. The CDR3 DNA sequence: TGTGCCAGCAGCTTTATCGAACAGCAGGATGGCTACACCTTC.